Given below is one T cell receptor (beta chain) in context. Its antigen is undetermined. This sample is part of a study of Ad26.COV2.S vaccination and SARS-CoV-2 variants. Overall study results and limits: Non-spike TCR breadth was similar in vaccine and placebo recipients. After vaccination, reports described spike-specific CD8+ and CD4+ T cell responses as showing substantial breadth.

Clones were sequenced by immunoSEQ multiplex PCR, and TCRdb holds only the in-frame ones, with some missing. Here the sample spans 180,000 or so clones, approximately 90% being singletons. The sample here was peripheral blood, taken after recovery from COVID-19. This TCR was sampled from a human donor who had recovered from COVID-19.

CDR3: CATSRDPGLGQGNTDTQYF. The CDR3 bases are TGTGCCACCAGCAGAGATCCCGGTTTGGGACAGGGCAACACAGATACGCAGTATTTT. The chain has TRBV15 and TRBJ2-3; the match to TRBD1 covers 9 bases. CDR1 and CDR2 from the germline V gene are LNHNV and YYDKDF (reference sequence). The V gene end was trimmed by 0 bases and the J gene end by 2 bases; junction bases not matched to a gene: 12. The CDR3 covers 19 residues.